These 15 T cell receptor beta chains were sequenced from one sample in a study of blood T cell repertoires in COVID-19. Repertoires were generated with immunoSEQ multiplex PCR, while TCRdb's copy carries only in-frame clones and drops some. The sample contains about 280,000 clones, 75% to 90% of which appear only once. Material for sequencing was peripheral blood. The receptor set was obtained from a woman aged 25-40 years who had recovered from COVID-19.

This chain uses TRBV7-2 with TRBJ1-2; maybe TRBD1 (6 bases). The CDR3 has 16 residues. V gave up 4 bases and J gave up 4 bases, with 19 bases separating them. CDR1 is SGHTA, CDR2 FQGNSA, per germline. This CDR3 is CASSSQGTGRIYGYTF. Written as DNA, the CDR3 is TGTGCCAGCAGCTCCCAAGGAACAGGGAGAATCTATGGCTACACCTTC.

This chain uses TRBV6-5 with TRBJ1-1; 8 bases map to TRBD1. J lost 0 bases, V lost 3 bases, and 6 bases had no gene match. The CDR3 extends over 16 amino acids. In germline, CDR1 is MNHEY, CDR2 SVGAGI. The CDR3 DNA reads TGTGCCAGCAGTTATTCCGGGACAGGATTGAACACTGAAGCTTTCTTT. It codes for CASSYSGTGLNTEAFF.

The V and J genes are TRBV24-1 and TRBJ1-5; 7 nucleotides match TRBD1. The germline gives CDR1 KGHDR, CDR2 SFDVKD. The CDR3 length is 13 residues. The V gene end was trimmed by 9 bases and the J gene end by 3 bases; junction bases not matched to a gene: 4. The DNA of the CDR3 is TGTGCCACCGCCGGGACAGACAATCAGCCCCAGCATTTT. Protein sequence: CATAGTDNQPQHF.

For the CDR3, the DNA is TGTGCCAGCAGTGCACAGAATCCCTACAATGAGCAGTTCTTC. Its protein is CASSAQNPYNEQFF. This chain connects TRBV2 to TRBJ2-1; D not certain. CDR1 is SNHLY, CDR2 FYNNEI, per germline. V was shortened by 4 bases and J by 2 bases, with 9 bases between the two germline ends. The CDR3 is made up of 14 amino acids.

V gene TRBV19 combines with J gene TRBJ1-1; D is unclear. Trimming removed 2 bases from V and 5 bases from J, with 3 bases in between. The CDR3 consists of 11 residues. Germline CDR1 and CDR2: LNHDA and SQIVND (reference sequence). The CDR3 loop reads CASSIQTEAFF. DNA of the CDR3: TGTGCCAGTAGTATACAGACTGAAGCTTTCTTT.

The chain employs TRBV24-1 and TRBJ2-3, with TRBD2 identical over 9 bases. The CDR3 totals 16 residues. CDR1 is KGHDR, CDR2 SFDVKD, per germline. V trimming: 4 bases; J trimming: 4 bases; junction bases outside the gene matches: 8. This chain's CDR3 is CATSDPVSGGPDTQYF. CDR3 coding DNA: TGTGCCACCAGTGACCCCGTTAGCGGGGGCCCAGATACGCAGTATTTT.

The chain recombines TRBV18 with TRBJ1-1; D might be TRBD1 (5 bases). Trimming removed 6 bases from V and 1 base from J, with 15 bases in between. The CDR3 consists of 15 residues. Per germline, CDR1 KGHSH and CDR2 LQKENI. DNA of the CDR3: TGTGCCAGCTCCCGTGCTTATGGGGCGAACACTGAAGCTTTCTTT. This gives the protein CASSRAYGANTEAFF.

J is TRBJ2-5 and V is TRBV7-9; 11 positions match TRBD2. Germline V gene sequence: CDR1 SEHNR, CDR2 FQNEAQ (reference sequence). The CDR3 runs 15 residues. The ends lost 5 bases at V and 6 bases at J; junction bases unmatched: 8. CDR3 DNA sequence: TGTGCCAGCAGCCCTAGCGGGGGGAGAAGGAAGACCCAGTACTTC. This encodes CASSPSGGRRKTQYF. The full variable domain, rest sourced from reference TRBV7-9 and TRBJ2-5, is DTGVSQNPRHKITKRGQNVTFRCDPISEHNRLYWYRQTLGQGPEFLTYFQNEAQLEKSRLLSDRFSAERPKGSFSTLEIQRTEQGDSAMYLCASSPSGGRRKTQYFGPGTRLLVL.

The chain uses TRBV2 and TRBJ1-1; maybe TRBD1 (5 bases). The CDR3 contains 12 residues. Trimming pared 7 bases from V and 4 bases from J, leaving 10 bases between. Germline CDR1 SNHLY, CDR2 FYNNEI. CDR3 in DNA: TGTGCCAGCATTAAAGGGGCCACTGAAGCTTTCTTT. The encoded protein is CASIKGATEAFF.

The chain links TRBV19 to TRBJ1-4, with 7 bases fitting TRBD1. The germline V gene encodes CDR1 LNHDA and CDR2 SQIVND (reference sequence). Trimming at V came to 8 bases and at J to 3 bases, leaving 3 bases not matched to a gene. The CDR3 is 13 amino acids. The chain's CDR3 is CASGGQPNEKLFF. For the CDR3, the DNA is TGTGCCAGTGGGGGACAGCCTAATGAAAAACTGTTTTTT.

The genes are TRBV4-2 and TRBJ2-3; D might be TRBD2 (5 bases). Per germline, CDR1 LGHNA and CDR2 YNFKEQ. The CDR3 is made up of 15 amino acids. V lost 4 bases and J lost 2, with 13 bases in between. CDR3 protein: CASSLAEVPTDTQYF. CDR3 nucleotide sequence: TGTGCCAGCAGCCTGGCGGAGGTCCCCACAGATACGCAGTATTTT.

The chain recombines TRBV27 with TRBJ1-4; D might be TRBD1 (5 bases). Trimming shortened V by 6 bases and J by 6 bases, and 17 bases separated the two germline ends. Germline assignment: CDR1 MNHEY and CDR2 SMNVEV (reference sequence). This CDR3 spans 15 amino acids. CDR3 DNA: TGTGCCAGCAGGGGCGGGGCGAAAGGCCATGAAAAACTGTTTTTT. As protein: CASRGGAKGHEKLFF.

The table lists this clone with a count of one. V usage is TRBV7-6 and J usage is TRBJ2-4; 9 positions agree with TRBD2. Germline V gene lookup returns CDR1 SGHVS and CDR2 FNYEAQ. The V and J ends lost 5 bases and 0 bases, in that order; junction bases with no gene match: 14. This CDR3 region has 19 residues. CDR3 bases: TGTGCCAGCAGCCCGCACCGCCATCTAGCGGGGCTAGCCAAAAACATTCAGTACTTC. Encoded protein: CASSPHRHLAGLAKNIQYF.

The CDR3, as DNA: TGTGCCAGCAGCACCAGCGCGGAGACCCAGTACTTC. This sequence encodes CASSTSAETQYF. This rearrangement joins TRBV7-2 to TRBJ2-5; D remains unclear. V lost 5 bases, J lost 5 bases, and 9 bases lay in between. The CDR3 is 12 amino acids. CDR1 SGHTA and CDR2 FQGNSA come from the germline V gene.

This clone was recorded a few times. The CDR3 is CASSIGRGNEQFF. The CDR3 nucleotides are TGTGCCAGTAGTATTGGCAGGGGCAATGAGCAGTTCTTC. This rearrangement joins TRBV19 to TRBJ2-1, with D tentatively TRBD1 (6 bases). Trimming shortened V by 3 bases and J by 6 bases, and 9 bases separated the two germline ends. Germline V lookup: CDR1 LNHDA, CDR2 SQIVND (reference sequence). The CDR3 length is 13 residues.